The next 12 T cell receptor beta chains were all read from a single sample in a study of PD-L1 blockade in urothelial cancer. Clones were read by immunoSEQ multiplex PCR, and TCRdb kept only the in-frame ones, dropping some. The sample gives 32,000 or so clones, about 87% of which show up once; roughly 14% is in the top ten. The time point was: pretreatment peripheral blood. Here the sequenced sample was PBMCs, taken around atezolizumab (anti-PD-L1) treatment. These receptor sequences come from a man in his 60s with urothelial cancer.

The rearrangement links TRBV5-1 to TRBJ2-5, with D perhaps TRBD2 (7 bases). This CDR3 is built from 14 residues. The V gene's germline CDR1 is SGHRS and CDR2 YFSETQ. Trimming cost V 2 bases and J 5 bases, with 13 bases left between them. The DNA for the CDR3 is TGCGCCAGCAGCTTAGGGGGAGGGTCGGAGACCCAGTACTTC. Amino acids: CASSLGGGSETQYF.

The gene calls are TRBV30 and TRBJ1-4; 8 bases fit TRBD1. Trimming at V came to 5 bases and at J to 15 bases, leaving 14 bases not matched to a gene. There are 13 residues in the CDR3. The germline gives CDR1 GTSNPN, CDR2 SVGIG (reference sequence). The CDR3 region has the DNA TGTGCCTGGGGGGACAGGTCATTAATGAAGTTGTTTTTT. It encodes CAWGDRSLMKLFF.

The CDR3 nucleotides are TGTGCCAGCAGCTTAGCGCAGGGGACTAGCGGGAAGAGAGATACGCAGTATTTT. It specifies CASSLAQGTSGKRDTQYF. The chain is built from TRBV7-2 and TRBJ2-3, with 13 bases lining up with TRBD2. Germline lookup yields CDR1 SGHTA and CDR2 FQGNSA. J gave up 5 bases and V 0 bases, and 8 bases lay outside the gene matches. The CDR3 has 18 residues.

The chain combines TRBV18 with TRBJ2-1; D unclear. The length of the CDR3 is 13 residues. Germline CDR1 reads KGHSH; CDR2 reads LQKENI. V was shortened by 2 bases and J by 5 bases, with 7 bases between the two germline ends. CDR3 in amino acids: CASSPALNNEQFF. CDR3 nucleotide sequence: TGTGCCAGCTCACCAGCACTGAACAATGAGCAGTTCTTC.

The chain is built from TRBV18 and TRBJ1-1; TRBD1 matches at 8 bases. The germline V gene has CDR1 KGHSH and CDR2 LQKENI. J gave up 1 base and V 5 bases, and 9 bases lay outside the gene matches. The CDR3 sequence is 16 residues long. The CDR3 sequence: CASSRKQGVGNTEAFF. CDR3 sequence (DNA): TGTGCCAGCTCAAGGAAACAGGGGGTGGGGAACACTGAAGCTTTCTTT.

The CDR3, as DNA: TGTGCCAGCAGCCCCCAGACAGGGTACAATGAGCAGTTCTTC. Translation: CASSPQTGYNEQFF. The chain recombines TRBV5-8 with TRBJ2-1; 7 bases fit TRBD1. This CDR3 has 14 residues. Losses at the gene ends were 4 bases for V and 4 bases for J; bases not matched to a gene: 5. Germline-derived CDR1 and CDR2 are SGHTS and YDEGEE.

The CDR3 bases are TGTGCCTGGGCTCAGAAGGGAAACACCATATATTTT. This codes for CAWAQKGNTIYF. The gene calls are TRBV30 and TRBJ1-3; unclear D gene. V lost 5 bases and J 4 bases, leaving 9 bases between the germline ends. This CDR3 has 12 residues. The germline V gene encodes CDR1 GTSNPN and CDR2 SVGIG (reference sequence).

The sample holds a few counts of this clone. The chain carries TRBV11-2 and TRBJ2-7, with TRBD2 matching over 7 bases. This CDR3 has 17 residues. V lost 4 bases, J lost 7 bases, and 19 bases stayed unmatched. The V gene's germline CDR1 is SGHAT and CDR2 FQNNGV. Written as DNA, the CDR3 is TGTGCCAGCAGCTCCCGAGGGTATCGGGGGAGGGCCCGGGAGCAGTACTTC. It translates to CASSSRGYRGRAREQYF.

The V and J genes are TRBV7-3 and TRBJ2-3; 11 nucleotides match TRBD2. CDR3 size: 16 residues. CDR1 is SGHTA and CDR2 is FQGTGA in the germline V gene. V trimming: 2 bases; J trimming: 5 bases; junction bases outside the gene matches: 6. CDR3 nucleotide sequence: TGTGCCAGCAGCTTAGGGACTAGCGGAGGGGTAGATACGCAGTATTTT. It yields the protein CASSLGTSGGVDTQYF.

V usage is TRBV14 and J usage is TRBJ2-3; unclear D gene. Trimming removed 6 bases from V and 7 bases from J, with 11 bases in between. The CDR3 consists of 12 residues. The germline V gene has CDR1 SGHDN and CDR2 FVKESK. CDR3 sequence (DNA): TGTGCCAGCAGTCCTGGTGGCTATACGCAGTATTTT. Translated, it gives CASSPGGYTQYF.

The genes are TRBV6-5 and TRBJ2-3; 7 positions match TRBD2. This CDR3 contains 16 residues. The junction had 5 bases not matched to a gene; V was cut back by 0 bases and J by 2 bases. CDR1 and CDR2 (germline): MNHEY, SVGAGI. The CDR3 coding sequence is TGTGCCAGCAGTTACTCGGGGACTACCATCACAGATACGCAGTATTTT. It yields the protein CASSYSGTTITDTQYF.

A note on this clone: At one end the junction does not follow the germline gene, possibly because of a read error. The rearrangement joins TRBV5-1 to TRBJ1-4; 10 bases align to TRBD1. CDR3 length: 15 residues. CDR1 is SGHRS and CDR2 is YFSETQ in the germline V gene. CDR3 bases: TGCGCCAGCAGCTACGGGACAGGGGCTAACGAAAAACTGTTTTTT. This sequence encodes CASSYGTGANEKLFF.